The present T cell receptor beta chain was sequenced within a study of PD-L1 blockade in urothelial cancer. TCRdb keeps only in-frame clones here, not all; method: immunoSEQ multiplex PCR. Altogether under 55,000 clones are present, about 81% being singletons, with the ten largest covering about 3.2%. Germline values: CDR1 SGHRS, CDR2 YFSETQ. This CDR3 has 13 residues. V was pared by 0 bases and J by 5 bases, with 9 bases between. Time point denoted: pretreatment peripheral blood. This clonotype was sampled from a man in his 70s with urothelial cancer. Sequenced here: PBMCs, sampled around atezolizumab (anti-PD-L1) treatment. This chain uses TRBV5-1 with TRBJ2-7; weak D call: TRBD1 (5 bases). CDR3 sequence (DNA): TGCGCCAGCAGCTTGGTGGGGCGCGACGAGCAGTACTTC. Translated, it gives CASSLVGRDEQYF.